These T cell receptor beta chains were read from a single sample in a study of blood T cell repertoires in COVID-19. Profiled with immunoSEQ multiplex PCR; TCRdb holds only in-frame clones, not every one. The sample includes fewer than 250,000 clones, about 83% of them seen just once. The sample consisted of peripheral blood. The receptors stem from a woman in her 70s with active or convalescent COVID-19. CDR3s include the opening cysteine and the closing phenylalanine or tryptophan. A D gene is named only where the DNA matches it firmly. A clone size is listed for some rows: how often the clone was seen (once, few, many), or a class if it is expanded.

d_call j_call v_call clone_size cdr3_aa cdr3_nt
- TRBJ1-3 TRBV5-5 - CASSSGSGNTIYF TGTGCCAGCAGCAGCGGCTCTGGAAACACCATATATTTT
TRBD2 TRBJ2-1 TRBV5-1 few CASSLAGGLAGSYNEQFF TGCGCCAGCAGCTTGGCTGGGGGACTAGCGGGTTCCTACAATGAGCAGTTCTTC
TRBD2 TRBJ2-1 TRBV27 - CASSWTSGANEQFF TGTGCCAGCAGTTGGACTAGCGGAGCCAATGAGCAGTTCTTC
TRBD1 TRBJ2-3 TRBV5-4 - CASSPGAGTGTVDTQYF TGTGCCAGCAGCCCCGGGGCCGGGACAGGGACGGTAGATACGCAGTATTTT
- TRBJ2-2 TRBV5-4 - CASSLGLGLYTGELFF TGTGCCAGCAGCTTGGGGCTAGGTTTATACACCGGGGAGCTGTTTTTT
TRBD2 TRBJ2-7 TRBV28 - CASSIGLAGTVSYEQYF TGTGCCAGCAGCATAGGACTAGCGGGGACCGTTAGCTACGAGCAGTACTTC
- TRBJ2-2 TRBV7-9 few CASSPGWANTGELFF TGTGCCAGCAGCCCAGGATGGGCGAACACCGGGGAGCTGTTTTTT
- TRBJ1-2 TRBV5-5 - CASSLAVGSNYGYTF TGTGCCAGCAGCTTGGCCGTCGGTTCTAACTATGGCTACACCTTC
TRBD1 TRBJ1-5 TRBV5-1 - CASSLTGASNQPQHF TGCGCCAGCAGCTTGACAGGGGCTAGCAATCAGCCCCAGCATTTT
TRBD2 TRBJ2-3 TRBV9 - CASSVGGGRAMTDTQYF TGTGCCAGCAGCGTAGGGGGCGGGAGGGCCATGACAGATACGCAGTATTTT
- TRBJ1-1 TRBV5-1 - CASSQLRQPTEAFF TGCGCCAGCAGCCAACTACGACAGCCCACTGAAGCTTTCTTT
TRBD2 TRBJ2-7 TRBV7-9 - CASSLVAGGFYEQYF TGTGCCAGCAGCTTAGTAGCGGGAGGGTTCTACGAGCAGTACTTC
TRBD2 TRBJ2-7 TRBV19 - CASTRTSGSYEQYF TGTGCCAGTACTCGGACTAGCGGCTCCTACGAGCAGTACTTC
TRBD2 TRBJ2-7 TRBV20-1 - CSASGLAVIYEQYF TGCAGTGCTAGTGGGCTAGCGGTAATCTACGAGCAGTACTTC
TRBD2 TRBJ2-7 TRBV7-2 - CASSQAAGEIYEQYF TGTGCCAGCAGCCAAGCAGCGGGAGAGATATACGAGCAGTACTTC
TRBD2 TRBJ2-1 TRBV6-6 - CASSYGGGPYNEQFF TGTGCCAGCAGTTATGGGGGAGGGCCCTACAATGAGCAGTTCTTC
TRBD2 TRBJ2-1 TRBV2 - CATAQASGRRNEQFF TGTGCCACCGCGCAGGCTAGCGGGAGACGGAATGAGCAGTTCTTC
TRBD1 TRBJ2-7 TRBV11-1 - CASSLDRGSPYEQYF TGTGCCAGCAGCTTGGACAGGGGGTCCCCCTACGAGCAGTACTTC
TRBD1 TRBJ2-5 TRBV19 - CASSEGALRSQETQYF TGTGCCAGTAGTGAGGGGGCCCTTAGGTCCCAAGAGACCCAGTACTTC
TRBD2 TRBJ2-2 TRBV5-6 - CASSLVASGRAIGELFF TGTGCCAGCAGCTTGGTAGCCAGCGGGAGGGCCATCGGGGAGCTGTTTTTT
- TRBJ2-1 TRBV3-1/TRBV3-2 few CASSPYPLGQINEQFF TGTGCCAGCAGCCCCTATCCCCTTGGACAGATCAATGAGCAGTTCTTC
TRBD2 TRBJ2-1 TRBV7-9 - CASSLVGSGSRDEQFF TGTGCCAGCAGCTTAGTCGGTAGCGGGAGCAGGGATGAGCAGTTCTTC